This is a list of T cell receptor beta chains from one sample in a study of T cell responses to AZD1222 COVID-19 vaccine. Libraries were prepared by immunoSEQ multiplex PCR; TCRdb keeps only in-frame clonotypes and omits some of them. The data show 140,000 to 150,000 clones, roughly 90% seen once. The input for sequencing was peripheral blood, taken 28 days after the second AZD1222 dose. The receptors originated from an adult who received the AZD1222 COVID-19 vaccine. CDR3s include the opening cysteine and the closing phenylalanine or tryptophan. D genes are given only for firm matches. Only part of the rows carry a size: once, few, many, or a class if the clone is expanded.

TGTGCCAGCAGCCTAACGACCACTGAAGCTTTCTTT	CASSLTTTEAFF	TRBV7-9	few	TRBJ1-1	-
TGTGCCAGCAGACCCGGGACGGCAAATGACTATGGCTACACCTTC	CASRPGTANDYGYTF	TRBV28	-	TRBJ1-2	-
TGCAGCGTTGAAACCGGGAAGAATCAGCCCCAGCATTTT	CSVETGKNQPQHF	TRBV29-1	few	TRBJ1-5	-
TGTGCCACCAGTGACCCTGGACAGCCTAATGAAAAACTGTTTTTT	CATSDPGQPNEKLFF	TRBV24-1	-	TRBJ1-4	-
TGTGCCAGCAGCTTAGATCTCACTAGCACAGATACGCAGTATTTT	CASSLDLTSTDTQYF	TRBV7-2	-	TRBJ2-3	-
TGTGCCAGCACCGGACGGATTAACGTCCTGACTTTC	CASTGRINVLTF	TRBV6-5	-	TRBJ2-6	-
TGTGCCAGCAGTTCGCCTTTATTAGGGTTCGGAAACACCATATATTTT	CASSSPLLGFGNTIYF	TRBV28	-	TRBJ1-3	-
TGTGCCAGCAGCTACGGGACAGGGAGGAACACCATATATTTT	CASSYGTGRNTIYF	TRBV7-2	-	TRBJ1-3	TRBD1
TGTGCCAGCAGCCATAATTACGGGACCCAAGAGACCCAGTACTTC	CASSHNYGTQETQYF	TRBV3-1/TRBV3-2	-	TRBJ2-5	-
TGTGCCAGCAGCTTAGTCAGGAACACCGGGGAGCTGTTTTTT	CASSLVRNTGELFF	TRBV7-2	-	TRBJ2-2	-
TGTGCCAGCAGTGACAATTATGTATATCAGCCCCAGCATTTT	CASSDNYVYQPQHF	TRBV6-1	once	TRBJ1-5	-
TGTGCCAGCAGCGATTCACAGGGGGCGGACTATGGCTACACCTTC	CASSDSQGADYGYTF	TRBV9	-	TRBJ1-2	TRBD1
TGCGCCAGCAGCCAGAGTGAGGGTGAGCAGTTCTTC	CASSQSEGEQFF	TRBV4-3	-	TRBJ2-1	-
TGTGCCAGCAGTCCGGCAGGGTCAGACTACAATGAGCAGTTCTTC	CASSPAGSDYNEQFF	TRBV6-5	-	TRBJ2-1	-
TGTGCCAGTAGCCGATCCCAGACGAATGAAAAACTGTTTTTT	CASSRSQTNEKLFF	TRBV19	-	TRBJ1-4	-
TGTGCCAGCAGCCCGGGACAGGGGAACGGCTACACCTTC	CASSPGQGNGYTF	TRBV7-9	-	TRBJ1-2	TRBD1
TGTGCCAGCAGCCAAGATTGGTTGGCTAGCGGGAACACCGGGGAGCTGTTTTTT	CASSQDWLASGNTGELFF	TRBV14	-	TRBJ2-2	TRBD2
TGTGCCAGCACCCACGACAAGGAGAACACTGAAGCTTTCTTT	CASTHDKENTEAFF	TRBV27	-	TRBJ1-1	-
TGTGCCAGTAGTACGGGGACAGAGAACACTGAAGCTTTCTTT	CASSTGTENTEAFF	TRBV19	-	TRBJ1-1	TRBD1
TGTGCCAGCGGCTGGGGCTCCGGGGAGCTGTTTTTT	CASGWGSGELFF	TRBV12-3/TRBV12-4	-	TRBJ2-2	-
TGTGCCAGCAGCCCTCAGGGGGCATTTATCGGCAATTATTCACCCCTCCACTTT	CASSPQGAFIGNYSPLHF	TRBV7-9	-	TRBJ1-6	TRBD1
TGCGCCAGCAGCTTGGCTACGGGGAACACTGAAGCTTTCTTT	CASSLATGNTEAFF	TRBV5-1	-	TRBJ1-1	-
TGTGCCAGCAGTTTTGGAGGGGGCCAAGAGACCCAGTACTTC	CASSFGGGQETQYF	TRBV28	-	TRBJ2-5	-
TGTGCCAGCAGTTCAGGACAGGGCCTTGGGGCAGATACGCAGTATTTT	CASSSGQGLGADTQYF	TRBV6-2/TRBV6-3	-	TRBJ2-3	TRBD1
TGTGCCAGCAGCCCTCGGGACAGCCCTAGCACAGATACGCAGTATTTT	CASSPRDSPSTDTQYF	TRBV5-4	once	TRBJ2-3	TRBD1
TGTGCCAGCAGTGAAGCGCTTCGACAGACTTACGGCTTC	CASSEALRQTYGF	TRBV2	-	TRBJ1-2	-
TGTGCTAGTGGCTCCCTGGGACTAGCAGGAGATACGCAGTATTTT	CASGSLGLAGDTQYF	TRBV12-5	-	TRBJ2-3	TRBD2
TGTGCCAGCAGTGAACGGACACCGCAGGCTGAAGCTTTCTTT	CASSERTPQAEAFF	TRBV2	-	TRBJ1-1	-
TGTGCCAGCAGCTCCGGCTACAATGAGCAGTTCTTC	CASSSGYNEQFF	TRBV11-2	-	TRBJ2-1	-
TGTGCCAGCAACCACCAGGGCCCCGGCGCTAATGAAAAACTGTTTTTT	CASNHQGPGANEKLFF	TRBV28	-	TRBJ1-4	-
TGTGCCAGCAGCCTCAGACTAGCGGGCTCCTACAATGAGCAGTTCTTC	CASSLRLAGSYNEQFF	TRBV11-2	once	TRBJ2-1	TRBD2
TGTGCCAGCAGTCGGACAGTTATGAACACTGAAGCTTTCTTT	CASSRTVMNTEAFF	TRBV6-5	once	TRBJ1-1	-
TGTGCCAGCAGCTTGGACAGGGGAGGCACAGATACGCAGTATTTT	CASSLDRGGTDTQYF	TRBV5-6	few	TRBJ2-3	TRBD1
TGTGCCAGCAGTTCCAAGGTCCCGGGACAGTTAAATTCACCCCTCCACTTT	CASSSKVPGQLNSPLHF	TRBV27	-	TRBJ1-6	TRBD1
TGTGCCAGCAGCTACAAGGATCAGCCCCAGCATTTT	CASSYKDQPQHF	TRBV7-9	-	TRBJ1-5	-
TGCGCCAGCAGCCCCCCGACAGGCCAAGAGACCCAGTACTTC	CASSPPTGQETQYF	TRBV5-1	-	TRBJ2-5	-
TGTGCCAGCAGTCGGACAGACTCTGGAAACACCATATATTTT	CASSRTDSGNTIYF	TRBV6-5	-	TRBJ1-3	-
TGCGCCAGCAGCCAAGATTCCCCACTAGCGGGAGGTTACAATGAGCAGTTCTTC	CASSQDSPLAGGYNEQFF	TRBV4-3	-	TRBJ2-1	TRBD2
TGTGCCAGCAGCTTGGCCGGACGGAAGAACACTGAAGCTTTCTTT	CASSLAGRKNTEAFF	TRBV5-4	-	TRBJ1-1	-
TGTGCCAGCAGTGAATTCGGCCAGCCCGGCGCCGGGGAGCTGTTTTTT	CASSEFGQPGAGELFF	TRBV25-1	-	TRBJ2-2	-
TGTGCCATCAGTAACAGGGGGGACTTTTACAATGAGCAGTTCTTC	CAISNRGDFYNEQFF	TRBV10-3	-	TRBJ2-1	TRBD1
TGTGCCAGCAGTGGTCAGGGGCCGGGCTATGGCTACACCTTC	CASSGQGPGYGYTF	TRBV2	-	TRBJ1-2	-
TGTGCCAGCAGCGTAGGACAGGGGAGAGCAACTAATGAAAAACTGTTTTTT	CASSVGQGRATNEKLFF	TRBV9	-	TRBJ1-4	TRBD1
TGCGCCAGCAGCCAAGTCCAGGCTGGGGCCAACGTCCTGACTTTC	CASSQVQAGANVLTF	TRBV4-3	once	TRBJ2-6	-
TGTGCCAGCAGCGTAGAGGGTCAGGGGAGACGGTACACCTTC	CASSVEGQGRRYTF	TRBV9	-	TRBJ1-2	-
TGCGCCAGCAGGAGGCAGGCGGATGGCTACACCTTC	CASRRQADGYTF	TRBV5-1	-	TRBJ1-2	-
TGTGCCAGCAGCAAGGGGACAGGGGTTAACTATGGCTACACCTTC	CASSKGTGVNYGYTF	TRBV9	-	TRBJ1-2	TRBD1
TGTGCCATCAGTGAGGAGGGCGGAAATCAGCCCCAGCATTTT	CAISEEGGNQPQHF	TRBV10-3	-	TRBJ1-5	-
TGCAGCGGCGCCAGGGGGTCCCGAGGCACCGGGGAGCTGTTTTTT	CSGARGSRGTGELFF	TRBV29-1	-	TRBJ2-2	TRBD1
TGTGCCAGCAGTGGGGGGGGAAGACCTTGGGGCTACACCTTC	CASSGGGRPWGYTF	TRBV28	-	TRBJ1-2	-
TGTGCCAGCTCACCCGGATCGACAGGGAAAACTGAAGCTTTCTTT	CASSPGSTGKTEAFF	TRBV18	-	TRBJ1-1	TRBD1
TGTGCCACCAGCTGGGGGAGGGAACGCTACGAGCAGTACTTC	CATSWGRERYEQYF	TRBV15	-	TRBJ2-7	TRBD2
TGCGCCAGCAGTGAGCTGGACGAGCAGTACTTC	CASSELDEQYF	TRBV10-2	-	TRBJ2-7	-
TGTGCCAGCAGCTTGGGTCCGGGACAGGTCTACGAGCAGTACTTC	CASSLGPGQVYEQYF	TRBV5-5	once	TRBJ2-7	TRBD1
TGTGCCAGCAGCCTAGCGGGAGGGGGCTACAATGAGCAGTTCTTC	CASSLAGGGYNEQFF	TRBV25-1	-	TRBJ2-1	TRBD2
TGTGCCAGCAGTCCGGGACAGGAGATTAGGCACTTC	CASSPGQEIRHF	TRBV28	-	TRBJ2-7	TRBD1
TGCGCCAGCAACCCTGCGACCGGCCCGAACACCGGGGAGCTGTTTTTT	CASNPATGPNTGELFF	TRBV4-1	-	TRBJ2-2	-
TGTGCCAGCAGTTTATCCAGCGCGTATGGCTACACCTTC	CASSLSSAYGYTF	TRBV28	-	TRBJ1-2	-
TGCGCCAGCAGCCCTTACCGCCTAGCGGGAGAGGGATACAATGAGCAGTTCTTC	CASSPYRLAGEGYNEQFF	TRBV4-3	-	TRBJ2-1	TRBD2